The 27 T cell receptor beta chains listed next were all sequenced from one sample in a study of T cell repertoires in cytomegalovirus infection. MiXCR, applied by TCRdb to the reads, yields one record per CDR3 protein. The sample holds fewer than 650,000 distinct CDR3 sequences, about 40% seen once. Antigens for these TCRs are unknown. Sequenced here: cultured PBMCs, sampled from culture after CMV antigen stimulation. The source of these receptors is a human donor in good health (CMV status not recorded). Some clones in this sample may be carry-over from other donors' samples.

This chain links TRBV5-1 with TRBJ2-1; 11 bases align to TRBD2. The ends lost 0 bases at V and 8 bases at J; junction bases unmatched: 7. Germline-derived CDR1 and CDR2 are SGHRS and YFSETQ. The CDR3 extends over 16 amino acids. This CDR3 is CASSLAYETSGDEQFF. In nucleotides, the CDR3 is TGCGCCAGCAGCTTGGCCTACGAGACTAGCGGGGATGAGCAGTTCTTC.

The V and J genes are TRBV9 and TRBJ2-5; D uncertain. V was trimmed by 0 bases and J by 3 bases, leaving 3 bases between them. The length of the CDR3 is 12 residues. The germline V gene encodes CDR1 SGDLS and CDR2 YYNGEE. CDR3 region: CASSVGEETQYF. The CDR3 DNA sequence: TGTGCCAGCAGCGTAGGGGAAGAGACCCAGTACTTC.

The J gene is TRBJ1-4, the V gene TRBV11-2; D ambiguous. Deletions cut 1 base from V and 5 bases from J, with 8 bases between. Per germline, CDR1 SGHAT and CDR2 FQNNGV. The CDR3 spans 14 residues. The CDR3, as DNA: TGTGCCAGCAGCTTAGGGGTCCTGAATGAAAAACTGTTTTTT. Residues: CASSLGVLNEKLFF.

The chain is built from TRBV11-2 and TRBJ2-3; D remains unclear. This CDR3 is 19 amino acids long. The germline V gene has CDR1 SGHAT and CDR2 FQNNGV. V lost 3 bases and J lost 5, with 27 bases in between. The CDR3 here is CASSFDWRKTPKRIDTQYF. The CDR3 nucleotides are TGTGCCAGCAGCTTCGACTGGCGGAAGACCCCCAAAAGGATAGATACGCAGTATTTT. The full variable domain, completed using reference TRBV11-2 and TRBJ2-3, is EAGVAQSPRYKIIEKRQSVAFWCNPISGHATLYWYQQILGQGPKLLIQFQNNGVVDDSQLPKDRFSAERLKGVDSTLKIQPAKLEDSAVYLCASSFDWRKTPKRIDTQYFGPGTRLTVL.

This clonotype was observed a handful of times. The genes are TRBV19 and TRBJ2-1; 11 nucleotides align to TRBD2. Germline V gives CDR1 LNHDA, CDR2 SQIVND (reference sequence). V shed 6 bases, J shed 0 bases, and the junction held 10 bases outside the gene matches. The CDR3 covers 18 residues. The CDR3 is CASRELAGVGPSYNEQFF. CDR3 sequence (DNA): TGTGCCAGTAGGGAACTAGCGGGAGTGGGCCCCTCCTACAATGAGCAGTTCTTC.

The rearrangement links TRBV2 to TRBJ2-1; a possible D gene is TRBD2 (5 bases). Germline V gene data show CDR1 as SNHLY and CDR2 as FYNNEI. The CDR3 is 12 residues long. V lost 7 bases and J lost 6, with 10 bases in between. This chain's CDR3 is CASTRVFNEQFF. CDR3 in DNA: TGTGCCAGCACGAGGGTCTTCAATGAGCAGTTCTTC.

This clonotype was found once. This sequence joins TRBV18 and TRBJ2-5; tentative D call: TRBD1 (6 bases). CDR1 KGHSH and CDR2 LQKENI come from the germline V gene. The CDR3 length is 16 residues. V lost 3 bases, J lost 2 bases, and 16 bases lay in between. This CDR3 reads CASSPTTGPLQETQYF. DNA for the CDR3: TGTGCCAGCTCACCCACTACAGGGCCACTTCAAGAGACCCAGTACTTC.

In this sample, this clonotype turned up a few times. This chain joins TRBV7-9 and TRBJ2-5, with 7 bases aligning to TRBD1. The CDR3 is made up of 14 amino acids. Germline lookup yields CDR1 SEHNR and CDR2 FQNEAQ (reference sequence). With 4 bases clipped from V and 4 bases from J, the junction kept 6 bases outside the gene matches. The CDR3 DNA sequence: TGTGCCAGCAGCTCGTGGGCAGGGGGAGAGACCCAGTACTTC. This sequence encodes CASSSWAGGETQYF.

The chain employs TRBV7-2 and TRBJ2-2; D perhaps matches TRBD2 (6 bases). The CDR3 runs to 15 residues. V was cut by 5 bases and J by 7 bases, with 17 bases left in between. The germline V gene has CDR1 SGHTA and CDR2 FQGNSA. This CDR3 is CASSPGSWALGELFF. The CDR3 DNA follows: TGTGCCAGCAGCCCCGGGAGTTGGGCCCTCGGGGAGCTGTTTTTT.

The chain has TRBV19 and TRBJ2-2; 8 nucleotides agree with TRBD2. The trim removed 3 bases at V and 5 bases at J, leaving 11 bases unmatched. CDR1 and CDR2 (germline): LNHDA, SQIVND (reference sequence). The CDR3 loop spans 17 amino acids. The CDR3 loop reads CASSISPGLGGTGELFF. CDR3 bases: TGTGCCAGTAGTATCAGTCCGGGACTAGGGGGTACCGGGGAGCTGTTTTTT.

V is TRBV29-1 and J is TRBJ1-2; D unresolved. Trimming took off 7 bases at V and 1 base at J, with 16 bases between the two ends. CDR3 length: 14 amino acids. Germline CDR1 reads SQVTM; CDR2 reads ANQGSEA. CDR3 coding DNA: TGCAGCGCCTGGACTCTGGAGGATAACTATGGCTACACCTTC. Translation: CSAWTLEDNYGYTF. Drawing the rest from reference TRBV29-1 and TRBJ1-2, the complete variable domain is SAVISQKPSRDICQRGTSLTIQCQVDSQVTMMFWYRQQPGQSLTLIATANQGSEATYESGFVIDKFPISRPNLTFSTLTVSNMSPEDSSIYLCSAWTLEDNYGYTFGSGTRLTVV.

The chain recombines TRBV20-1 with TRBJ2-1; possibly TRBD1 for D (5 bases). The CDR3 totals 12 residues. The V gene lost 5 bases and the J gene lost 8 bases, with 13 bases spanning the gap. Germline V lookup: CDR1 DFQATT, CDR2 SNEGSKA (reference sequence). The CDR3 DNA sequence: TGCAGTGCTGGCAGGGTAAGGGATGAGCAGTTCTTC. Its translation: CSAGRVRDEQFF.

This clonotype showed up just a few times. As DNA, the CDR3 is TGCGCCAGCAGTGCGGGGTCCGGGGAGCTGTTTTTT. The encoded protein is CASSAGSGELFF. The chain employs TRBV4-3 and TRBJ2-2; D is possibly TRBD2 (6 bases). The CDR3 extends over 12 amino acids. V was cut by 6 bases and J by 6 bases, with 8 bases left in between. Germline assignment: CDR1 LGHNA and CDR2 YSLEER.

This clonotype appeared a few times. The rearrangement links TRBV24-1 to TRBJ2-1; D is possibly TRBD1 or TRBD2 (5 bases each). The V and J ends lost 3 bases and 7 bases respectively, with 15 bases between them. CDR1 is KGHDR, CDR2 SFDVKD, per germline. The CDR3 sequence is 15 residues long. In DNA, the CDR3 is TGTGCCACCAGTGATGCCCGGGGAGCAGGGAATGAGCAGTTCTTC. It specifies CATSDARGAGNEQFF.

This chain links TRBV4-1 with TRBJ2-3, with 9 bases aligning to TRBD1. CDR1 is MGHRA and CDR2 is YSYEKL in the germline V gene. J gave up 4 bases and V 3 bases, and 5 bases lay outside the gene matches. This CDR3 region has 15 residues. CDR3 loop: CASSQKQGAADTQYF. CDR3 bases: TGCGCCAGCAGCCAGAAACAGGGGGCTGCAGATACGCAGTATTTT.

This clonotype was seen a few times. This chain connects TRBV12-3 or TRBV12-4 to TRBJ2-2, with 8 bases that match TRBD1. The CDR3 has 16 amino acids. V dropped 5 bases and J dropped 1; count of bases not matched to a gene: 6. Here the CDR3 reads CASSPRQGQNTGELFF. The CDR3 DNA reads as TGTGCCAGCAGTCCTCGACAGGGGCAGAACACCGGGGAGCTGTTTTTT.

This chain connects TRBV5-1 to TRBJ2-1, with TRBD1 as a possible D gene (6 bases). V was trimmed by 3 bases and J by 0 bases, leaving 13 bases between them. The CDR3 extends over 16 amino acids. In germline, CDR1 is SGHRS, CDR2 YFSETQ. CDR3 protein: CASSSPPTGSYNEQFF. The CDR3, as DNA: TGCGCCAGCAGCTCCCCTCCGACAGGCTCCTACAATGAGCAGTTCTTC.

The chain carries TRBV12-5 and TRBJ2-3; 10 nucleotides line up with TRBD2. V shed 0 bases and J 6 bases; nucleotides not matched to a gene: 12. From germline, CDR1 is LGHNT and CDR2 FRNRAP. The CDR3 has 18 amino acids. The CDR3 loop is CASGLVPDGTSASDTQYF. CDR3 coding DNA: TGTGCTAGTGGTTTGGTACCTGACGGGACTAGCGCGTCGGATACGCAGTATTTT.

This clonotype has a handful of counts. The chain combines TRBV7-8 with TRBJ2-1; 15 bases match TRBD2. Per germline, CDR1 SGHVS and CDR2 FQNEAQ. The CDR3 runs 17 residues. V dropped 5 bases and J dropped 8; count of bases not matched to a gene: 10. CDR3 DNA sequence: TGTGCCAGCAGCCTCCGGACTAGCGGGAGGGCCGTGTATGAGCAGTTCTTC. It is translated as CASSLRTSGRAVYEQFF.

The rearrangement links TRBV7-9 to TRBJ1-4; D gene ambiguous. Germline-derived CDR1 and CDR2 are SEHNR and FQNEAQ (reference sequence). V was trimmed by 3 bases and J by 6 bases, leaving 8 bases between them. This CDR3 comprises 13 residues. The CDR3 loop reads CASSFSRDEKLFF. As DNA, the CDR3 is TGTGCCAGCAGCTTTAGCAGAGATGAAAAACTGTTTTTT.

The chain uses TRBV7-9 and TRBJ2-1; 8 bases match TRBD2. CDR3 size: 15 residues. CDR1 is SEHNR and CDR2 is FQNEAQ in the germline V gene (reference sequence). Trimming removed 2 bases from V and 8 bases from J; junction bases left unmatched: 8. CDR3 DNA: TGTGCCAGCAGCTTATACGGGAGGGCTGAAGATGAGCAGTTCTTC. It translates to CASSLYGRAEDEQFF.

The chain employs TRBV12-3 or TRBV12-4 and TRBJ2-1; tentatively, D is TRBD1 (5 bases). The V end was cut by 3 bases, the J end by 1 base, with 13 bases between. CDR3 length: 16 amino acids. The CDR3 nucleotides read TGTGCCAGCAGTTTTTTCCAGGGTGCGTCCTACAATGAGCAGTTCTTC. It encodes CASSFFQGASYNEQFF.

This clonotype was recorded a few times. The chain uses TRBV27 and TRBJ2-2; tentative D call: TRBD1 (6 bases). CDR1 is MNHEY and CDR2 is SMNVEV in the germline V gene (reference sequence). The CDR3 is made up of 15 amino acids. V dropped 3 bases and J dropped 6 bases, with 14 bases sitting between them. CDR3 region: CASSLVQGVAGELFF. The CDR3 nucleotides read TGTGCCAGCAGTTTGGTACAGGGAGTCGCCGGGGAGCTGTTTTTT.

The chain links TRBV20-1 to TRBJ2-3, with 8 bases matching TRBD2. CDR1 and CDR2 from the germline V gene are DFQATT and SNEGSKA (reference sequence). This CDR3 has 13 residues. The CDR3 here is CRLREGQGDTQYF. DNA for the CDR3: TGCAGGCTCCGGGAGGGCCAGGGAGATACGCAGTATTTT.

The chain joins TRBV4-2 to TRBJ1-2; D might be TRBD1 (5 bases). Trimming took 4 bases from V and 4 from J, leaving 13 bases between them. The germline V gene has CDR1 LGHNA and CDR2 YNFKEQ. The CDR3 sequence is 14 residues long. DNA of the CDR3: TGTGCCAGCAGCCTTAGTGGGGGTCTCTATGGCTACACCTTC. Protein: CASSLSGGLYGYTF.

This sequence joins TRBV7-6 and TRBJ2-7; 7 bases fit TRBD1. This CDR3 is 16 amino acids long. Germline loops: CDR1 SGHVS, CDR2 FNYEAQ. The J segment lost 2 bases and the V segment lost 3 bases, leaving 10 bases of the junction unmatched. CDR3 DNA sequence: TGTGCCAGCAGCTTCGCCCGGGACAGATCTACCTACGAGCAGTACTTC. Translating gives CASSFARDRSTYEQYF.

About this clonotype: The junction and the germline gene differ at one end; a read error may be behind it. The chain links TRBV7-9 to TRBJ2-2; 8 positions agree with TRBD1. Germline CDR1 SEHNR, CDR2 FQNEAQ (reference sequence). The CDR3 length is 15 residues. CDR3 region: CASSMDRENTGDLFF. In DNA form, the CDR3 reads TGTGCCAGCAGTATGGACAGGGAGAACACCGGGGACCTGTTTTTT. The variable domain in full, completed from reference TRBV7-9 and TRBJ2-2, reads DTGVSQNPRHKITKRGQNVTFRCDPISEHNRLYWYRQTLGQGPEFLTYFQNEAQLEKSRLLSDRFSAERPKGSFSTLEIQRTEQGDSAMYLCASSMDRENTGDLFFGEGSRLTVL.